The clone carrying this TCR beta chain was counted many times. In the original analysis: Amplifying reference gene primers gave estimates of nucleated cell counts. The data were produced by immunoSEQ multiplex PCR, yet TCRdb's version contains in-frame clones alone and is incomplete. That table is the source of V, J and clone size, and D and trimming were worked out from the DNA. The sample shows 200,000 to 300,000 clones, about 70% of them seen only once. The data stem from a study of blood T cell repertoires in COVID-19. Study in general: Sites in the United States, Italy and Spain provided acute and convalescent COVID-19 samples.

Trimming left V 5 bases short and J 5 bases short, with 13 bases between. This CDR3 region has 14 residues. The germline gives CDR1 SGHTA, CDR2 FQGNSA. The TCR originated in a woman older than 75 with acute or convalescent COVID-19. The gene calls are TRBV7-2 and TRBJ1-5, with a weak D call TRBD1 (5 bases). The material sequenced was peripheral blood. As DNA, the CDR3 is TGTGCCAGCAGCCCCAGCCCCAGGGATCAGCCCCAGCATTTT. This encodes CASSPSPRDQPQHF.